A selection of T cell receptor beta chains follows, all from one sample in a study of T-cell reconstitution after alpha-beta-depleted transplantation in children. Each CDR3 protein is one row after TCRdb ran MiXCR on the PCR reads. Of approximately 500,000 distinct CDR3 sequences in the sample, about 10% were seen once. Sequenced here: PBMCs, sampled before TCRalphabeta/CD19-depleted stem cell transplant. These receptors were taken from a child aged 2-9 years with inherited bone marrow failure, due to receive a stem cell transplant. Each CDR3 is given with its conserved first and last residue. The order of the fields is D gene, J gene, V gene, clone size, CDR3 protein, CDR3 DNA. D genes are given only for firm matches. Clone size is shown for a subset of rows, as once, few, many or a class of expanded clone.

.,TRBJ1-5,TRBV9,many,CASSPGAYDQPQHF,TGTGCCAGCAGCCCTGGGGCCTACGATCAGCCCCAGCATTTT
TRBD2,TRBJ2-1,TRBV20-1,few,CSAPRLAGEMDNEQFF,TGCAGTGCACCAAGACTAGCGGGAGAAATGGACAATGAGCAGTTCTTC
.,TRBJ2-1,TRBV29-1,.,CSATVLLGNEQFF,TGCAGCGCGACAGTATTACTAGGCAATGAGCAGTTCTTC
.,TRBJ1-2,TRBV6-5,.,CASSTVGGRVINYGYTF,TGTGCCAGCAGCACCGTGGGGGGGCGCGTCATCAACTATGGCTACACCTTC
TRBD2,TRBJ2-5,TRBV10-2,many,CASGTSFQETQYF,TGCGCCAGCGGGACTAGTTTCCAAGAGACCCAGTACTTC
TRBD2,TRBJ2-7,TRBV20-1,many,CSARPGLGASGVFFEQYF,TGCAGTGCTAGACCCGGGCTAGGGGCTAGCGGAGTTTTTTTTGAGCAGTACTTC
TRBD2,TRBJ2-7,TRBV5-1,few,CASSAPGLPSYEQYF,TGCGCCAGCAGCGCACCGGGACTACCGTCCTACGAGCAGTACTTC
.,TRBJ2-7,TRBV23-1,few,CASIQGLVLIEQYF,TGCGCCAGCATTCAGGGGTTGGTATTAATAGAGCAGTACTTC
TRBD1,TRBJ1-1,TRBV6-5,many,CASSYSGQGNTEAFF,TGTGCCAGCAGTTACTCGGGACAGGGAAACACTGAAGCTTTCTTT
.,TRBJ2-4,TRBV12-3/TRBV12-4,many,CASSWGFRQYF,TGTGCCAGCAGTTGGGGGTTTCGGCAGTACTTC
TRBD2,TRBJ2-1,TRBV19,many,CASSRLADNNEQFF,TGTGCCAGTTCCAGACTAGCGGATAACAATGAGCAGTTCTTC
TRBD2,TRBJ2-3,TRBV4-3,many,CASSQDLGLDTDTQYF,TGCGCCAGCAGCCAAGATCTGGGACTAGACACAGATACGCAGTATTTT
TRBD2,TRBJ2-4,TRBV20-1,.,CSARSRGGLAKNIQYF,TGCAGTGCTAGATCGCGGGGGGGCCTAGCCAAAAACATTCAGTACTTC
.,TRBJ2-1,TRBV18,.,CASSPSDPIYNEQFF,TGTGCCAGCTCACCGTCGGACCCTATCTACAATGAGCAGTTCTTC
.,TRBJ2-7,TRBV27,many,CASSLIQGGDEQYF,TGTGCCAGCAGTTTGATCCAGGGGGGAGACGAGCAGTACTTC
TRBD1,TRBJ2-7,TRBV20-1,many,CSARDPRRGSYEQYF,TGCAGTGCTAGAGACCCGCGCAGGGGGTCCTACGAGCAGTACTTC
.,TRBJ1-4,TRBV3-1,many,CASSPQGGNEKLFF,TGTGCCAGCAGCCCCCAGGGAGGTAACGAAAAACTGTTTTTT
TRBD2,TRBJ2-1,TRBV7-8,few,CASSLATGTSGRVEQFF,TGTGCCAGCAGCTTAGCCACTGGGACTAGCGGGAGGGTTGAGCAGTTCTTC
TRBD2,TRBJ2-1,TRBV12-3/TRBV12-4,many,CASSIDLSGSSYNEQFF,TGTGCCAGCAGTATAGACCTTAGCGGGAGCAGCTACAATGAGCAGTTCTTC
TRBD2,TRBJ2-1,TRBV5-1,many,CASSLGTVPALTSGYNEQFF,TGCGCCAGCAGCTTGGGGACGGTCCCAGCTTTAACTAGCGGATACAATGAGCAGTTCTTC
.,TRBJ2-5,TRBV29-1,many,CSVEAPLGAALDRETQYF,TGCAGCGTTGAAGCCCCCCTAGGAGCGGCCCTGGATAGAGAGACCCAGTACTTC
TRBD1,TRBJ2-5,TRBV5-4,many,CASSLEGAWETQYF,TGTGCCAGCAGCTTGGAGGGGGCTTGGGAGACCCAGTACTTC
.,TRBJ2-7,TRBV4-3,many,CASSQGQALTYEQYF,TGCGCCAGCAGCCAAGGACAGGCCCTTACCTACGAGCAGTACTTC
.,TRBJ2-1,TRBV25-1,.,CASSEIFGPDNEQFF,TGTGCCAGCAGTGAGATATTTGGGCCCGACAATGAGCAGTTCTTC
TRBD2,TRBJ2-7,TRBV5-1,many,CASSAISSGNYEQYF,TGCGCCAGCAGCGCAATTTCTAGCGGGAACTACGAGCAGTACTTC
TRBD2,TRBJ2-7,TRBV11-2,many,CASSLGASGSYEQYF,TGTGCCAGCAGCTTAGGGGCTAGCGGTTCCTACGAGCAGTACTTC
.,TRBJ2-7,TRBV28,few,CASRPPRASYEQYF,TGTGCCAGCAGACCGCCGAGGGCCTCCTACGAGCAGTACTTC
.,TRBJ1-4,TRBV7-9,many,CASRLRGQGDEKLFF,TGTGCCAGCCGCCTGCGGGGGCAGGGCGATGAAAAACTGTTTTTT